Here is one T cell receptor beta chain with its context. The germline V gene encodes CDR1 MGHRA and CDR2 YSYEKL. The CDR3 is made up of 16 amino acids. V was clipped by 0 bases and J by 4 bases; unmatched bases: 7. This sample was taken from a study of glioma-infiltrating T cells after dendritic cell vaccination. Study as a whole: Dendritic cell vaccination trial patients had either newly diagnosed or recurrent glioblastoma. The vaccine used monocyte-derived dendritic cells pulsed overnight with autologous tumor lysate.

Time point given: after dendritic cell vaccination, including at tumor progression/relapse. Fresh-frozen tumor tissue and more than two years of survival data were available for all. TCRB CDR3 was amplified from 2 ug genomic DNA or less. The table came from immunoSEQ multiplex PCR; TCRdb's copy has only in-frame clones and leaves some out. Of approximately 50,000 clones listed, about 84% were seen once; the top ten hold roughly 9%. This receptor was taken from a human donor with glioblastoma. This chain uses TRBV4-1 with TRBJ2-7; 9 bases fit TRBD1. The material was blood, obtained after dendritic cell vaccination. The CDR3 spells CASSQDRTGVLYEQYF. The CDR3 coding sequence is TGCGCCAGCAGCCAAGATAGGACAGGGGTGTTGTACGAGCAGTACTTC.